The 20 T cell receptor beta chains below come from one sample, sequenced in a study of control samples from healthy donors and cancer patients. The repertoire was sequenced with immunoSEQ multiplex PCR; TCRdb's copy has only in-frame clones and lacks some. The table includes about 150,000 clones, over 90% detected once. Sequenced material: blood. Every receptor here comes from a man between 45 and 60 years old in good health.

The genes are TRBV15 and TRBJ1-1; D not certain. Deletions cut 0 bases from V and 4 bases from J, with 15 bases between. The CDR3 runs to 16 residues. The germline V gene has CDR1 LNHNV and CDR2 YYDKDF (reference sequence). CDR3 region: CATSRDNAGGITEAFF. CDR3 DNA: TGTGCCACCAGCAGAGATAACGCAGGCGGGATCACTGAAGCTTTCTTT.

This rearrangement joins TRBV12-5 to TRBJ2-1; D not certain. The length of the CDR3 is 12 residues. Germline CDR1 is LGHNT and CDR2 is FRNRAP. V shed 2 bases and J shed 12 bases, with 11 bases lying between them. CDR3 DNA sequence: TGTGCTAGTGGTTTGACCCCAGAGTGGCAGTTCTTC. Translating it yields CASGLTPEWQFF.

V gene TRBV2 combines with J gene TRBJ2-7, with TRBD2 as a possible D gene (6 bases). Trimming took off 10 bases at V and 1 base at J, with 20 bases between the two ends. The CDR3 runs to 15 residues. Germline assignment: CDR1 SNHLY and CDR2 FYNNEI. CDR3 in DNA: TGTGCCACTCGGCGTGATCCGGGGACTTCCTACGAGCAGTACTTC. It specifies CATRRDPGTSYEQYF.

The CDR3 reads CASSPTGGYQPQHF. CDR3 nucleotides: TGTGCCAGCAGTCCTACAGGGGGCTATCAGCCCCAGCATTTT. V is TRBV2 and J is TRBJ1-5; 9 bases line up with TRBD1. The CDR3 has 14 residues. The junction had 4 bases not matched to a gene; V was cut back by 5 bases and J by 5 bases. From germline, CDR1 is SNHLY and CDR2 FYNNEI.

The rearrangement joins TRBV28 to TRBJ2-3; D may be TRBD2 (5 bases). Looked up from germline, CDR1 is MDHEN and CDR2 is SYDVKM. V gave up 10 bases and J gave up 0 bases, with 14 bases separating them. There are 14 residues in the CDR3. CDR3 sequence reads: CATIGSWSTDTQYF. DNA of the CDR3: TGTGCCACCATTGGGAGTTGGAGCACAGATACGCAGTATTTT. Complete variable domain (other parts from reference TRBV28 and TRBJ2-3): DVKVTQSSRYLVKRTGEKVFLECVQDMDHENMFWYRQDPGLGLRLIYFSYDVKMKEKGDIPEGYSVSREKKERFSLILESASTNQTSMYLCATIGSWSTDTQYFGPGTRLTVL.

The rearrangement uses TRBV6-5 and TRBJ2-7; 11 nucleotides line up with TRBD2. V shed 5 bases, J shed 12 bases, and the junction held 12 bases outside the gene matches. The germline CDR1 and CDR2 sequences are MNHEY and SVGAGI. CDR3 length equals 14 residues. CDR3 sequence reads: CASSPAGTSGDRYF. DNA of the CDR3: TGTGCCAGCAGTCCAGCCGGGACTAGCGGAGATCGGTACTTC.

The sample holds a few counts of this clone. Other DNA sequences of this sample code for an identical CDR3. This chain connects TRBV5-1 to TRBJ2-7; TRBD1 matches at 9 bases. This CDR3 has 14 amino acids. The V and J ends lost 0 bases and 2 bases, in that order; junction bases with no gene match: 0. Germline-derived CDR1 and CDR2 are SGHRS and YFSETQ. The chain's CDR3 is CASSLGQGAYEQYF. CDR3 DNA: TGCGCCAGCAGCTTGGGACAGGGGGCCTACGAGCAGTACTTC.

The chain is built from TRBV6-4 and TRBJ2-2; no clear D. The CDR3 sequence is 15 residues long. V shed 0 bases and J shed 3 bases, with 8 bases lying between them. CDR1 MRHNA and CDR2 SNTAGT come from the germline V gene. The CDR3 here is CASSDSTRDTGELFF. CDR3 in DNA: TGTGCCAGCAGTGACTCGACAAGGGACACCGGGGAGCTGTTTTTT.

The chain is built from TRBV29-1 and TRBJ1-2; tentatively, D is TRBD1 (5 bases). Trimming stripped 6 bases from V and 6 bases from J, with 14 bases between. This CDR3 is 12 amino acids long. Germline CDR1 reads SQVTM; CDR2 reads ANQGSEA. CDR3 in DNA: TGCAGCGTAGGGGCCGCAGGAGATGGCTACACCTTC. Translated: CSVGAAGDGYTF.

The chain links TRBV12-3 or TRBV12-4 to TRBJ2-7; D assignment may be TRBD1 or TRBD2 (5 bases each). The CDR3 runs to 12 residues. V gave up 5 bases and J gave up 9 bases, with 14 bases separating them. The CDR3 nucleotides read TGTGCCAGCAGTCCTACTGGGACCTGGCAGTACTTC. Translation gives CASSPTGTWQYF.

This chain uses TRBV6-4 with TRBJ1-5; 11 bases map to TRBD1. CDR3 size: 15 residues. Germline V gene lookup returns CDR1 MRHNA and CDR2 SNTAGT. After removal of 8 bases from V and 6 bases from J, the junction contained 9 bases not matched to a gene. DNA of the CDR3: TGTGCCAGCGGGGGTCGGACAGGGGGCCTTCAGCCCCAGCATTTT. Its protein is CASGGRTGGLQPQHF.

This CDR3 is CASSPGLAGDTQYF. CDR3 DNA: TGTGCCAGCAGCCCGGGACTAGCTGGCGATACGCAGTATTTT. The gene calls are TRBV6-2 or TRBV6-3 and TRBJ2-3, with 9 positions matching TRBD2. CDR1 and CDR2 (germline): MNHEY, SVGEGT. The CDR3 contains 14 residues. Trimming took 6 bases from V and 6 from J; bases not matched to a gene: 7.

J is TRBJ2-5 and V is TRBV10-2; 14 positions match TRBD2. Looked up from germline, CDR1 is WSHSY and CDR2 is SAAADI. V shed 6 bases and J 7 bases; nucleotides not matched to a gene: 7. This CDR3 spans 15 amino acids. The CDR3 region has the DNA TGCGCCAGCAGGGAGGGACTAGCGGGGGACGGGACCCAGTACTTC. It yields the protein CASREGLAGDGTQYF.

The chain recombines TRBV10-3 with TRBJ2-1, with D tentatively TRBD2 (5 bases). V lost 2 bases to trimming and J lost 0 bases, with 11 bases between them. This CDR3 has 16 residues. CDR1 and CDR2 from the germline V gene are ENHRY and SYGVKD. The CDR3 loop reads CAISEPSGNSYNEQFF. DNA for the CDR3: TGTGCCATCAGTGAGCCAAGCGGCAACTCCTACAATGAGCAGTTCTTC.

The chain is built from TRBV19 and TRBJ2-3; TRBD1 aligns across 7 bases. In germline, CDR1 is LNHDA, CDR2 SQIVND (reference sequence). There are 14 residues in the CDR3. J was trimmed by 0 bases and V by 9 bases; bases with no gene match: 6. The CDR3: CASRQGVSTDTQYF. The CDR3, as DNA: TGTGCCAGCCGACAGGGAGTGAGCACAGATACGCAGTATTTT.

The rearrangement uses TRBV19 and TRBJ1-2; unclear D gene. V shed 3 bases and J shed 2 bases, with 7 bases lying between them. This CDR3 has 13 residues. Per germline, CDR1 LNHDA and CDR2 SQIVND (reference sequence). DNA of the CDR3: TGTGCCAGTAGTATTAGTGGGAACTATGGCTACACCTTC. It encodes CASSISGNYGYTF. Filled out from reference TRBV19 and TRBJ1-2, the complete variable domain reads DGGITQSPKYLFRKEGQNVTLSCEQNLNHDAMYWYRQDPGQGLRLIYYSQIVNDFQKGDIAEGYSVSREKKESFPLTVTSAQKNPTAFYLCASSISGNYGYTFGSGTRLTVV.

CDR3 residues: CASSLVQGARDTQYF. CDR3 sequence (DNA): TGTGCCAGCAGCTTAGTGCAGGGGGCGCGCGATACGCAGTATTTT. This chain connects TRBV7-9 to TRBJ2-3; TRBD1 aligns across 8 bases. V was pared by 1 base and J by 6 bases, with 6 bases of the junction left unmatched. The germline gives CDR1 SEHNR, CDR2 FQNEAQ (reference sequence). The CDR3 is 15 amino acids.

CDR3 coding DNA: TGTGCCAGCAAAGGACAGATGAGCGGGGAGCTGTTTTTT. This translates into CASKGQMSGELFF. The chain is built from TRBV2 and TRBJ2-2; D perhaps matches TRBD1 (6 bases). Germline assignment: CDR1 SNHLY and CDR2 FYNNEI. V was clipped by 7 bases and J by 7 bases, with 13 bases between them. The CDR3 is 13 residues long.

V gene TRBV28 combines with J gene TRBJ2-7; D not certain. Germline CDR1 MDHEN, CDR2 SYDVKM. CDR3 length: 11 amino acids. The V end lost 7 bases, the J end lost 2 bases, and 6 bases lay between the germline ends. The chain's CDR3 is CASMGAYEQYF. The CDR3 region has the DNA TGTGCCAGCATGGGTGCCTACGAGCAGTACTTC.

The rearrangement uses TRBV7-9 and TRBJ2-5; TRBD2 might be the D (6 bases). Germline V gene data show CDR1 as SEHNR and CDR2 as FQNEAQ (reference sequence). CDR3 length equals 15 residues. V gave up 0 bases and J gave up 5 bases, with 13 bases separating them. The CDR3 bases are TGTGCCAGCAGCTTAGCTGGTCACCGGGGGGAGACCCAGTACTTC. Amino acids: CASSLAGHRGETQYF.